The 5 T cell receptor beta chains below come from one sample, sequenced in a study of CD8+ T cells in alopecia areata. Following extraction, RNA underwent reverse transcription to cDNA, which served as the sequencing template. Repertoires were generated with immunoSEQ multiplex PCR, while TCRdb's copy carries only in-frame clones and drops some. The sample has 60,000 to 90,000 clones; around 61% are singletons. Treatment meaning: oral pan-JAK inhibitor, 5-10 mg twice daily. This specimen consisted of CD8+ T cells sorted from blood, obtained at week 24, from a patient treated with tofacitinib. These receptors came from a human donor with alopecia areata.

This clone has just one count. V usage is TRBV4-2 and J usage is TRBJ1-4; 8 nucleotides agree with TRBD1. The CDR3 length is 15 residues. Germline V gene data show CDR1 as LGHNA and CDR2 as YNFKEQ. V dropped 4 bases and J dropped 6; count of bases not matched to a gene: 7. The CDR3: CASSPDRVGDEKLFF. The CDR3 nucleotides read TGTGCCAGCAGCCCGGACAGGGTGGGTGATGAAAAACTGTTTTTT.

For the CDR3, the DNA is TGTGCCAGCAGTTGGGGCACGACTAGCGGACCTCTCACAGATACGCAGTATTTT. It translates to CASSWGTTSGPLTDTQYF. The chain carries TRBV28 and TRBJ2-3; 9 bases are shared with TRBD2. The CDR3 is made up of 18 amino acids. Germline values: CDR1 MDHEN, CDR2 SYDVKM. Trimming cost V 4 bases and J 2 bases; bases outside gene matches: 13. The full variable domain, in which reference TRBV28 and TRBJ2-3 provide the parts outside the CDR3, is DVKVTQSSRYLVKRTGEKVFLECVQDMDHENMFWYRQDPGLGLRLIYFSYDVKMKEKGDIPEGYSVSREKKERFSLILESASTNQTSMYLCASSWGTTSGPLTDTQYFGPGTRLTVL.

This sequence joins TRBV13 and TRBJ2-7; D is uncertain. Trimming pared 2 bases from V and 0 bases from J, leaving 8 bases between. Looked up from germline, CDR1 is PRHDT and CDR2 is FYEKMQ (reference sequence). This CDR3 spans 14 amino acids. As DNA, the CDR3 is TGTGCCAGCAGCTTATTAGGGTCCTCCTACGAGCAGTACTTC. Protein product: CASSLLGSSYEQYF.

CDR3 nucleotides: TGCAGCGCCGGGACTGCCAGTGTCCTGACTTTC. It yields the protein CSAGTASVLTF. The rearrangement uses TRBV29-1 and TRBJ2-6, with TRBD2 as a possible D gene (6 bases). The CDR3 has 11 residues. Germline CDR1 SQVTM, CDR2 ANQGSEA. Deletions cut 7 bases from V and 13 bases from J, with 14 bases between.

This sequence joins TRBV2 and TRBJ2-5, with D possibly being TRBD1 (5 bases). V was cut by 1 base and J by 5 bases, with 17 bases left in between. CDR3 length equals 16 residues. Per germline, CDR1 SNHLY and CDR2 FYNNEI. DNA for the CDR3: TGTGCCAGCAGTGAAGGGGCGGCAGGGTCCGAGGAGACCCAGTACTTC. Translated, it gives CASSEGAAGSEETQYF.